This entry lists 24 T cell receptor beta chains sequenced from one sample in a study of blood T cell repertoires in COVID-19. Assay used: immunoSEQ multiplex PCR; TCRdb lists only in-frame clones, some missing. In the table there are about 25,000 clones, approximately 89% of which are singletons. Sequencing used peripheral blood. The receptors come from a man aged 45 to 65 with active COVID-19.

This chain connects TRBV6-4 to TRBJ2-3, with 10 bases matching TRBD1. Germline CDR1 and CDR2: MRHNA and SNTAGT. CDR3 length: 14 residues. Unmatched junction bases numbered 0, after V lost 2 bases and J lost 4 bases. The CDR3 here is CASSDGTGADTQYF. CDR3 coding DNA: TGTGCCAGCAGTGACGGGACAGGGGCAGATACGCAGTATTTT.

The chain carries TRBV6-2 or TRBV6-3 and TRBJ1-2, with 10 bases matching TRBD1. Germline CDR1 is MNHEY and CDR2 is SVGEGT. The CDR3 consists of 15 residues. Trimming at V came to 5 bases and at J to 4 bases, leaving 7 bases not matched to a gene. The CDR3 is CASSARQGAVYGYTF. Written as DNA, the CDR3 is TGTGCCAGCAGTGCCCGACAGGGGGCCGTCTATGGCTACACCTTC.

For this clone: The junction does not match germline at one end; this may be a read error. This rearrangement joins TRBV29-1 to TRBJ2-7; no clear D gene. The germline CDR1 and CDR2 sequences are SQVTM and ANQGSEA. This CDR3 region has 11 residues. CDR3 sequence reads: CSVEERDEQYF. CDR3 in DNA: TGCAGCGTCGAAGAGAGAGACGAGCAGTACTTC.

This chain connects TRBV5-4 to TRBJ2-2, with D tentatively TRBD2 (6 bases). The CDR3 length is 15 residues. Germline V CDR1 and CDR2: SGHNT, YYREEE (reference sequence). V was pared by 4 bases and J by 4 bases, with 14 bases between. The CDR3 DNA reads TGTGCCAGCAGCCCTAGCGAAGGGCGCACCGGGGAGCTGTTTTTT. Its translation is CASSPSEGRTGELFF.

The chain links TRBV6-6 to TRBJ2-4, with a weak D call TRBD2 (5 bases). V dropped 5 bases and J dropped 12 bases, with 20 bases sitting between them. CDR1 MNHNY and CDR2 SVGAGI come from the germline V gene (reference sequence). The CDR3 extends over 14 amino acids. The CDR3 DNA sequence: TGTGCCAGCAGTCTAACCAGGACTGACCAAAATCAGTACTTC. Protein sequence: CASSLTRTDQNQYF.

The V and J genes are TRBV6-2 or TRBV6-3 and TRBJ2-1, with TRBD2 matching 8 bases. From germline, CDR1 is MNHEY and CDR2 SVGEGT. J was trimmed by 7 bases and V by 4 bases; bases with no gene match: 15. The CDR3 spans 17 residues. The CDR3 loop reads CASSSTLTSGYTNEQFF. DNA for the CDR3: TGTGCCAGCAGTTCGACACTCACTAGCGGCTATACAAATGAGCAGTTCTTC.

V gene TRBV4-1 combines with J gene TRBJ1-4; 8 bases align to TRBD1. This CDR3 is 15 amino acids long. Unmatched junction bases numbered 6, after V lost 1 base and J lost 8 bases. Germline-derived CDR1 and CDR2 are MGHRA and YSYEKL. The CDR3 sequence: CASSQVGTGWEKLFF. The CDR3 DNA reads TGCGCCAGCAGCCAAGTGGGGACAGGATGGGAAAAACTGTTTTTT.

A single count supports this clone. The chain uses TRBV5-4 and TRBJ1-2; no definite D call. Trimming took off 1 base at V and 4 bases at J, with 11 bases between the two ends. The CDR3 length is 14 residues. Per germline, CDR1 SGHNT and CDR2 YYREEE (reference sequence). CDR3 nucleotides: TGTGCCAGCAGCTTGCAGAAACAGTTCTATGGCTACACCTTC. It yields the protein CASSLQKQFYGYTF.

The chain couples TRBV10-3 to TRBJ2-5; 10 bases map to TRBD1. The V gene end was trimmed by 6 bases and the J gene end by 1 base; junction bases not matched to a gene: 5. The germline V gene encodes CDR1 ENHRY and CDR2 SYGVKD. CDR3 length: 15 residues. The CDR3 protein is CAISLDRGGQETQYF. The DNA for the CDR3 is TGTGCCATCAGCCTGGACAGGGGGGGCCAAGAGACCCAGTACTTC.

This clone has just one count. DNA of the CDR3: TGTGCCAGCAGTCCTAGCGGCCCAGATACGCAGTATTTT. This encodes CASSPSGPDTQYF. V and J are TRBV27 and TRBJ2-3; 7 nucleotides align to TRBD2. Germline trimming cut 5 bases from V and 4 bases from J; bases unmatched to any gene: 3. Germline CDR1 reads MNHEY; CDR2 reads SMNVEV (reference sequence). The CDR3 is made up of 13 amino acids.

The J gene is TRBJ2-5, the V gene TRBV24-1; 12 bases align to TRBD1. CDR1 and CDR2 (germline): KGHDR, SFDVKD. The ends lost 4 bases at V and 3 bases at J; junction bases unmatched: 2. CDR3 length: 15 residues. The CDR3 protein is CATSEGQGAEETQYF. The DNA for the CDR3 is TGTGCCACCAGTGAGGGACAGGGGGCAGAAGAGACCCAGTACTTC.

The CDR3 region is CASSSPRGIAGIHEQFF. CDR3 nucleotide sequence: TGTGCCAGTAGTTCCCCCAGGGGAATAGCGGGTATCCATGAGCAGTTCTTC. This chain uses TRBV19 with TRBJ2-1; D may be TRBD2 (7 bases). This CDR3 is 17 amino acids long. V was trimmed by 5 bases and J by 8 bases, leaving 25 bases between them. Germline V CDR1 and CDR2: LNHDA, SQIVND (reference sequence).

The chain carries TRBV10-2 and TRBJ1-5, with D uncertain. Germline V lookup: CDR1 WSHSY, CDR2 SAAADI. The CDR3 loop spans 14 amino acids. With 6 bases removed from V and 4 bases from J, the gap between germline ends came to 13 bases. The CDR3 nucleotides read TGCGCCAGCAGAAATCGGGGAACGAATCAGCCCCAGCATTTT. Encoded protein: CASRNRGTNQPQHF.

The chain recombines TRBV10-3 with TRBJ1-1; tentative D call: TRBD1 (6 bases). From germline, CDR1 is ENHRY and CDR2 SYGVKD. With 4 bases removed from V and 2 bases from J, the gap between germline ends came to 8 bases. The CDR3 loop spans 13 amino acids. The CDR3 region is CAISVQGNTEAFF. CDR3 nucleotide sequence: TGTGCCATCAGTGTACAGGGAAACACTGAAGCTTTCTTT.

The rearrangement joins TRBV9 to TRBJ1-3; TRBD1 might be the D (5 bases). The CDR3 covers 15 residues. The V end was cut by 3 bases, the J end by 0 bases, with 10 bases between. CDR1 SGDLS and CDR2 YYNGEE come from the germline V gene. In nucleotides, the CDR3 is TGTGCCAGCAGCGGAGCAGGGCCCTCTGGAAACACCATATATTTT. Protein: CASSGAGPSGNTIYF. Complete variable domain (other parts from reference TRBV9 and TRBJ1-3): DSGVTQTPKHLITATGQRVTLRCSPRSGDLSVYWYQQSLDQGLQFLIQYYNGEERAKGNILERFSAQQFPDLHSELNLSSLELGDSALYFCASSGAGPSGNTIYFGEGSWLTVV.

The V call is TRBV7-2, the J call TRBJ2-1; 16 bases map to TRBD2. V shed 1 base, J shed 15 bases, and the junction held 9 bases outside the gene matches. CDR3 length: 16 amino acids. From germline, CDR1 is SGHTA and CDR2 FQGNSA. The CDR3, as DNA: TGTGCCAGCAGCTTAGGTGGGACTAGCGGGAGGGGCCCCGCGTTCTTC. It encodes CASSLGGTSGRGPAFF.

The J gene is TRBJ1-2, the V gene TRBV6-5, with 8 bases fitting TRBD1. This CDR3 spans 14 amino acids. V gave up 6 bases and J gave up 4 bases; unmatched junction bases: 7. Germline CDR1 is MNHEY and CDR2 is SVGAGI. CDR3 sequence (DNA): TGTGCCAGCAGGCGAAGGGACAGGCTCTATGGCTACACCTTC. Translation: CASRRRDRLYGYTF.

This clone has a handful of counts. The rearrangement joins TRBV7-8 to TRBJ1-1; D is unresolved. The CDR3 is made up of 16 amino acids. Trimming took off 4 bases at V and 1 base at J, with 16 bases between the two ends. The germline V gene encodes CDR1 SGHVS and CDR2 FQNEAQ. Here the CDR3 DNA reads TGTGCCAGCAGCTCGGGTATTTTGGGAGGGAACACTGAAGCTTTCTTT. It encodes CASSSGILGGNTEAFF. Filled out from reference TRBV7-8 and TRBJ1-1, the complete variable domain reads GAGVSQSPRYKVAKRGQDVALRCDPISGHVSLFWYQQALGQGPEFLTYFQNEAQLDKSGLPSDRFFAERPEGSVSTLKIQRTQQEDSAVYLCASSSGILGGNTEAFFGQGTRLTVV.

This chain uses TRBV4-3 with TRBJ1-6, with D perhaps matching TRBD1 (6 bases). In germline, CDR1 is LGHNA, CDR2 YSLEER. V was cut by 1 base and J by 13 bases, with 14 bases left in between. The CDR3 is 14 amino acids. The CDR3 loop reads CASSQGDKGLPLHF. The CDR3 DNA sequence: TGCGCCAGCAGCCAAGGGGACAAGGGGCTTCCCCTCCACTTT.

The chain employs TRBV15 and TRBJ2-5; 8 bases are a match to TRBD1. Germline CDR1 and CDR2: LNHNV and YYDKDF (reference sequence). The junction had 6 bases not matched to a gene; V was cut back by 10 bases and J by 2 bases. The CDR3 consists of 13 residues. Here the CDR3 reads CASSRGRQETQYF. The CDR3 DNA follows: TGTGCCAGCTCCAGGGGGCGGCAAGAGACCCAGTACTTC. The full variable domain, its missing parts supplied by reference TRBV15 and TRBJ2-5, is DAMVIQNPRYQVTQFGKPVTLSCSQTLNHNVMYWYQQKSSQAPKLLFHYYDKDFNNEADTPDNFQSRRPNTSFCFLDIRSPGLGDTAMYLCASSRGRQETQYFGPGTRLLVL.

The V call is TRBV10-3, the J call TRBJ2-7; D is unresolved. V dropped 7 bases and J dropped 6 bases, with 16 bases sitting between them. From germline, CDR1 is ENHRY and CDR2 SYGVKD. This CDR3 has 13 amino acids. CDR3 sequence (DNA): TGTGCCATCACTACGGGTGTTTCTGGCGAGCAGTACTTC. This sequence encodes CAITTGVSGEQYF.

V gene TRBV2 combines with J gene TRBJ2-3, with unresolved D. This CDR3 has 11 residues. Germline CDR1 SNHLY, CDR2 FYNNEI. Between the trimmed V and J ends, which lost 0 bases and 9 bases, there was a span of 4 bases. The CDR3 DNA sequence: TGTGCCAGCAGTGAAGCCAGGACGCAGTATTTT. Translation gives CASSEARTQYF.

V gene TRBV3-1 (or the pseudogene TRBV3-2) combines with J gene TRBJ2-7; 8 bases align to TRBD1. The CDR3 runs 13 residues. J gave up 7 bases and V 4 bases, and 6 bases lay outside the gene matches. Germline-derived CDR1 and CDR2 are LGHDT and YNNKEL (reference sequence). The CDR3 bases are TGTGCCAGCAGCCGGACAGGGAGTGGTGAGCAGTACTTC. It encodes CASSRTGSGEQYF.

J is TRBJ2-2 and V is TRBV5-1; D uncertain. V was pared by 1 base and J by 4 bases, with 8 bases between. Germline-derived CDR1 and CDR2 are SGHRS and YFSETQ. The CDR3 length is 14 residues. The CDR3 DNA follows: TGCGCCAGCAGCTTGTATCCCGGCACCGGGGAGCTGTTTTTT. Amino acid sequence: CASSLYPGTGELFF.